This passage covers 7 T cell receptor beta chains from one sample sequenced in a study of blood T cell repertoires in COVID-19. The method was immunoSEQ multiplex PCR; TCRdb's version includes in-frame clones alone and lacks a portion of them. The profile covers 150,000 to 200,000 clones, with 76% appearing a single time and about 15% taken by the ten largest. The sample was PBMCs or T cells enriched from blood (not recorded which). The receptors come from a woman aged 45-65 years with acute COVID-19.

The chain joins TRBV7-2 to TRBJ2-1; D not certain. Per germline, CDR1 SGHTA and CDR2 FQGNSA. The CDR3 sequence is 13 residues long. V was trimmed by 4 bases and J by 5 bases, leaving 9 bases between them. This chain's CDR3 is CASSSYRDNEQFF. CDR3 nucleotide sequence: TGTGCCAGCAGCTCGTACCGAGACAATGAGCAGTTCTTC.

The chain recombines TRBV5-1 with TRBJ2-7; 8 nucleotides agree with TRBD1. The CDR3 sequence is 13 residues long. The germline CDR1 and CDR2 sequences are SGHRS and YFSETQ. V was clipped by 0 bases and J by 7 bases; unmatched bases: 3. As DNA, the CDR3 is TGCGCCAGCAGCTTGGCCAGGGGGCGGGAGCAGTACGTC. This codes for CASSLARGREQYV.

This chain uses TRBV12-3 or TRBV12-4 with TRBJ1-1; TRBD1 is a possible D gene (5 bases). This CDR3 contains 13 residues. V lost 3 bases and J lost 4, with 9 bases in between. The CDR3 nucleotides read TGTGCCAGCAGTTTGCAGGGAACCACTGAAGCTTTCTTT. Translation gives CASSLQGTTEAFF.

The chain links TRBV24-1 to TRBJ2-1; no clear D. The CDR3 spans 13 residues. The V end lost 0 bases, the J end lost 7 bases, and 6 bases lay between the germline ends. Germline loops: CDR1 KGHDR, CDR2 SFDVKD. CDR3 amino acids: CATSDLQQNEQFF. The CDR3 coding sequence is TGTGCCACCAGTGATTTGCAACAGAATGAGCAGTTCTTC.

The CDR3 loop is CASSGTGTGTDTQYF. In nucleotides, the CDR3 is TGTGCCAGCAGTGGGACCGGGACAGGGACAGATACGCAGTATTTT. The chain employs TRBV28 and TRBJ2-3; 9 bases line up with TRBD1. The CDR3 is made up of 15 amino acids. Germline CDR1 and CDR2: MDHEN and SYDVKM. With 5 bases clipped from V and 3 bases from J, the junction kept 6 bases outside the gene matches.

The chain recombines TRBV11-2 with TRBJ2-7; 8 bases are a match to TRBD1. In germline, CDR1 is SGHAT, CDR2 FQNNGV. J was trimmed by 12 bases and V by 1 base; bases with no gene match: 8. This CDR3 has 13 amino acids. The DNA for the CDR3 is TGTGCCAGCAGCTTAGGGGACAGGCCCTCCTCGTACGTC. Residues: CASSLGDRPSSYV.

The chain recombines TRBV4-1 with TRBJ1-2; 10 bases are shared with TRBD1. V lost 5 bases to trimming and J lost 8 bases; unmatched junction nucleotides: 5. CDR1 is MGHRA and CDR2 is YSYEKL in the germline V gene. This CDR3 is built from 13 residues. The CDR3 bases are TGCGCCAGCAGCTATGGGACAGGGGAGGGCTACACCTTC. The encoded protein is CASSYGTGEGYTF.